This T cell receptor (beta chain) is from a study of OX40 agonist ivuxolimab in advanced cancers. Looking at the study overall: The dose of intravenous ivuxolimab that patients received every 2 weeks ranged from 0.01 to 10 mg/kg.

This clone was found once. Libraries were prepared by immunoSEQ multiplex PCR; TCRdb keeps only in-frame clonotypes and omits some of them. The sample comprises over 65,000 clones, 75% to 90% of which are singletons, and roughly 2.2% rests with the top ten. Germline V gene data show CDR1 as MDHEN and CDR2 as SYDVKM. The CDR3 length is 16 residues. Between the trimmed V and J ends, which lost 5 bases and 2 bases, there was a span of 13 bases. Sequencing was performed on CD4+ or CD8+ T cells sorted from blood, taken in a trial of the OX40 agonist ivuxolimab. The TCR was taken from an adult with an advanced solid tumor such as melanoma, head and neck, liver or kidney cancer. This sequence joins TRBV28 and TRBJ2-6; D is perhaps TRBD1 (6 bases). CDR3 protein: CASSHYRAPGANVLTF. CDR3 in DNA: TGTGCCAGCAGTCACTACAGGGCCCCTGGGGCCAACGTCCTGACTTTC.